Presented here are 9 T cell receptor beta chains from one specimen sequenced in a study of radiotherapy plus CTLA-4 blockade in lung cancer. Method: immunoSEQ multiplex PCR; TCRdb's copy keeps in-frame clones and lacks some. Among about 84,000 clones listed, about 78% were seen once. This sample comprised peripheral blood, obtained from a patient treated with radiotherapy plus ipilimumab. The receptors here all came from a human donor with non-small cell lung cancer that progressed on radiotherapy plus ipilimumab.

In this sample, this clone turned up a few times. This chain links TRBV9 with TRBJ1-4; D gene uncertain. The V end lost 3 bases, the J end lost 5 bases, and 17 bases lay between the germline ends. There are 16 residues in the CDR3. CDR1 is SGDLS, CDR2 YYNGEE, per germline. The CDR3 spells CASSANLGPRNEKLFF. The CDR3 nucleotides are TGTGCCAGCAGCGCAAACCTAGGCCCTAGAAATGAAAAACTGTTTTTT. Variable domain in full (rest from reference TRBV9 and TRBJ1-4): DSGVTQTPKHLITATGQRVTLRCSPRSGDLSVYWYQQSLDQGLQFLIQYYNGEERAKGNILERFSAQQFPDLHSELNLSSLELGDSALYFCASSANLGPRNEKLFFGSGTQLSVL.

This rearrangement joins TRBV7-6 to TRBJ2-1; 14 bases match TRBD2. V shed 5 bases and J 2 bases; nucleotides not matched to a gene: 20. The CDR3 runs to 22 residues. In germline, CDR1 is SGHVS, CDR2 FNYEAQ. For the CDR3, the DNA is TGTGCCAGCAGCGGGGGGATAGGAGGCCCTGGACTAGCGGGAGGCCCCTACAATGAGCAGTTCTTC. Encoded protein: CASSGGIGGPGLAGGPYNEQFF.

The chain recombines TRBV7-8 with TRBJ2-7, with D unresolved. Per germline, CDR1 SGHVS and CDR2 FQNEAQ. The CDR3 sequence is 14 residues long. V dropped 8 bases and J dropped 3 bases, with 17 bases sitting between them. The CDR3 here is CASSPRTENYEQYF. The CDR3 DNA reads TGTGCCAGCTCTCCCCGGACGGAGAACTACGAGCAGTACTTC.

The chain carries TRBV6-4 and TRBJ2-3; D is uncertain. Trimming pared 5 bases from V and 2 bases from J, leaving 8 bases between. The germline V gene encodes CDR1 MRHNA and CDR2 SNTAGT. CDR3 length equals 13 residues. The CDR3 loop is CASSRQSTDTQYF. CDR3 nucleotides: TGTGCCAGCAGTAGGCAGTCCACAGATACGCAGTATTTT.

V is TRBV5-1 and J is TRBJ1-1, with TRBD1 identical over 7 bases. V lost 7 bases and J lost 6; bases outside the gene matches: 9. CDR3 length: 13 amino acids. The V gene's germline CDR1 is SGHRS and CDR2 YFSETQ. Written as DNA, the CDR3 is TGCGCCAGCTACTCCGACAGGGTTGCTGAAGCTTTCTTT. Its protein product is CASYSDRVAEAFF.

This chain uses TRBV5-4 with TRBJ2-3; 7 nucleotides align to TRBD1. J gave up 0 bases and V 4 bases, and 8 bases lay outside the gene matches. This CDR3 spans 16 amino acids. Germline CDR1 and CDR2: SGHNT and YYREEE (reference sequence). CDR3 sequence reads: CASSRRQGVSTDTQYF. The CDR3 coding sequence is TGTGCCAGCAGCCGTCGACAGGGTGTAAGCACAGATACGCAGTATTTT.

CDR3 in DNA: TGTGCCAGCAGCTTAGGGGGTAGCGGAAACACCGGGGAGCTGTTTTTT. The encoded protein is CASSLGGSGNTGELFF. The V and J genes are TRBV7-3 and TRBJ2-2; a weak D match, TRBD2 (6 bases). The CDR3 is made up of 16 amino acids. V was cut by 2 bases and J by 2 bases, with 12 bases left in between. Germline V gene lookup returns CDR1 SGHTA and CDR2 FQGTGA.

The J gene is TRBJ1-6, the V gene TRBV30; perhaps TRBD1 as D (5 bases). CDR1 is GTSNPN and CDR2 is SVGIG in the germline V gene (reference sequence). With 0 bases removed from V and 2 bases from J, the gap between germline ends came to 20 bases. This CDR3 spans 19 amino acids. The CDR3 reads CAWSVMGVGGKAYNSPLHF. As DNA, the CDR3 is TGTGCCTGGAGTGTAATGGGGGTGGGAGGGAAGGCCTATAATTCACCCCTCCACTTT.

J is TRBJ1-2 and V is TRBV6-5, with D perhaps TRBD1 (5 bases). The CDR3 is 13 amino acids. The V end lost 2 bases, the J end lost 4 bases, and 8 bases lay between the germline ends. Germline assignment: CDR1 MNHEY and CDR2 SVGAGI. The CDR3 sequence: CASSYPGTYGYTF. The DNA for the CDR3 is TGTGCCAGCAGTTACCCAGGGACCTATGGCTACACCTTC.